A selection of T cell receptor beta chains follows, all from one sample in a study of T cell responses to AZD1222 COVID-19 vaccine. TCRdb's copy holds only in-frame clones and misses some; the assay was immunoSEQ multiplex PCR. This table holds 120,000 to 150,000 clones, more than 90% found once. The input for sequencing was peripheral blood, taken on day 0 of AZD1222 vaccination. The origin of the receptors is an adult in good health. CDR3s include the opening cysteine and the closing phenylalanine or tryptophan. A D gene is named only where the DNA matches it firmly. Expanded clones are given a class, and other clones once, few, many or no size at all.

j_call v_call d_call clone_size cdr3_nt cdr3_aa
TRBJ2-7 TRBV27 NA once TGTGCCAGCAGTTCTCGGGGGGCGGGCTACGAGCAGTACTTC CASSSRGAGYEQYF
TRBJ2-3 TRBV10-3 NA NA TGTGCCGTCGGGCGTCAAGTGGGGGCAGATACGCAGTATTTT CAVGRQVGADTQYF
TRBJ1-1 TRBV10-3 TRBD1 NA TGTGCCATCAGGACAGGGACTTATAACACTGAAGCTTTCTTT CAIRTGTYNTEAFF
TRBJ2-7 TRBV6-5 NA NA TGTGCCAGCGGTCGGTCGTACGAGCAGTACTTC CASGRSYEQYF
TRBJ2-3 TRBV4-1 TRBD1 NA TGCGCCAGCAGCCAAGCGACAGGGTATCAGACAGATACGCAGTATTTT CASSQATGYQTDTQYF
TRBJ1-6 TRBV24-1 NA NA TGTGCCACCAGTGATGCCCGGGGGATCCCCCTCCACTTT CATSDARGIPLHF
TRBJ2-7 TRBV5-5 NA NA TGTGCCAGCAGCCGCTTGGGGGAAAGCTCCTACGAGCAGTACTTC CASSRLGESSYEQYF
TRBJ1-2 TRBV18 NA NA TGTGCCAGCTCACCTTCGTCAGGGGCTGGCTACACCTTC CASSPSSGAGYTF
TRBJ1-2 TRBV3-1/TRBV3-2 NA NA TGTGCCAGCAGCCAAGGGGGGTCCGGGGGTTGGAGCTACACCTTC CASSQGGSGGWSYTF
TRBJ2-1 TRBV24-1 TRBD1 NA TGTGCCACCACTTCCGACCGGGACAGGGGGTGGCATGAGCAGTTCTTC CATTSDRDRGWHEQFF
TRBJ1-2 TRBV5-1 NA NA TGCGCCAGCAGCTCCAGGGGAAAAGGGAACTATGGCTACACCTTC CASSSRGKGNYGYTF
TRBJ2-3 TRBV3-1/TRBV3-2 TRBD2 NA TGTGCCAGCAGCCTGGGAGGGGCAGGCTCAGATACGCAGTATTTT CASSLGGAGSDTQYF
TRBJ1-6 TRBV13 TRBD1 NA TGTGCCAGCAGGCCCCCAACAGGGGGAGATTCACCCCTCCACTTT CASRPPTGGDSPLHF
TRBJ1-5 TRBV10-3 NA NA TGTGCCATCAGTGGAAGGGACGGAGGCAATCAGCCCCAGCATTTT CAISGRDGGNQPQHF